Following are 22 T cell receptor beta chains from one sample sequenced in a study of T cell changes during pregnancy in multiple sclerosis (dated by TCRdb to between 2018 and 2021). Library construction relied on the immunoSEQ multiplex PCR assay. The table comes from immuneACCESS by way of TCRdb, which keeps in-frame sequences with V and J called. Part of the clones is missing from these tables; in studies checked, under half for an unresolved V gene and the rest for unknown reasons. The table for this sample lists approximately 88,000 clones; 90% to 95% of them were counted only once. The ten biggest clones cover less than 2.5% of the sample. Sample: peripheral blood, taken in the third trimester of pregnancy. These receptors all stem from a female donor with multiple sclerosis, enrolled in a pregnancy study.

V usage is TRBV5-4 and J usage is TRBJ2-2, with 7 bases identical to TRBD2. This CDR3 is 16 amino acids long. In germline, CDR1 is SGHNT, CDR2 YYREEE (reference sequence). J was trimmed by 3 bases and V by 4 bases; bases with no gene match: 9. The CDR3 bases are TGTGCCAGCAGCACAAATTGGGGGGGGGACACCGGGGAGCTGTTTTTT. This encodes CASSTNWGGDTGELFF.

Turning to this clone: Germline is not matched at one junction end, which may reflect a read error. The rearrangement uses TRBV6-6 and TRBJ1-5; 11 positions match TRBD1. The CDR3 contains 12 residues. Germline V gene lookup returns CDR1 MNHNY and CDR2 SVGAGI (reference sequence). This CDR3 reads CASSASGDRGAF. Here the CDR3 DNA reads TGTGCCAGCAGTGCCTCCGGGGACAGGGGGGCATTT.

The chain has TRBV30 and TRBJ2-1; 10 bases are a match to TRBD1. V lost 4 bases, J lost 5 bases, and 8 bases stayed unmatched. Germline V lookup: CDR1 GTSNPN, CDR2 SVGIG (reference sequence). The CDR3 runs 15 residues. The CDR3 loop reads CAWKIWGQGNNEQFF. The CDR3 nucleotides read TGTGCCTGGAAAATTTGGGGACAGGGGAACAATGAGCAGTTCTTC.

The rearrangement links TRBV27 to TRBJ1-5, with TRBD1 matching 11 bases. This CDR3 contains 17 residues. The V gene's germline CDR1 is MNHEY and CDR2 SMNVEV (reference sequence). V was pared by 5 bases and J by 2 bases, with 8 bases of the junction left unmatched. The CDR3 DNA reads as TGTGCCAGCAGTCCAAGGACAGGGGGCGTAGGCAATCAGCCCCAGCATTTT. This sequence encodes CASSPRTGGVGNQPQHF.

As DNA, the CDR3 is TGTGCCAGCAGTGAAGGGGGGACACTTTACAATGAGCAGTTCTTC. Its translation is CASSEGGTLYNEQFF. J is TRBJ2-1 and V is TRBV2; perhaps TRBD1 as D (6 bases). Germline V CDR1 and CDR2: SNHLY, FYNNEI. The CDR3 consists of 15 residues. V lost 1 base to trimming and J lost 4 bases, with 11 bases between them.

The chain carries TRBV28 and TRBJ1-2; TRBD1 aligns across 8 bases. V shed 6 bases, J shed 4 bases, and the junction held 10 bases outside the gene matches. Per germline, CDR1 MDHEN and CDR2 SYDVKM. The CDR3 is 15 residues long. The CDR3 reads CASSSSPGGSYGYTF. In DNA form, the CDR3 reads TGTGCCAGCAGCTCTTCCCCAGGGGGCAGCTATGGCTACACCTTC.

CDR3 amino acids: CASSFGQGVPGELFF. The DNA of the CDR3 is TGCGCCAGCTCCTTCGGCCAGGGGGTGCCCGGGGAGCTGTTTTTT. The chain has TRBV5-1 and TRBJ2-2; 7 nucleotides align to TRBD1. The ends lost 7 bases at V and 6 bases at J; junction bases unmatched: 12. The germline V gene has CDR1 SGHRS and CDR2 YFSETQ. This CDR3 has 15 residues. Full variable domain (remainder filled in from reference TRBV5-1 and TRBJ2-2): KAGVTQTPRYLIKTRGQQVTLSCSPISGHRSVSWYQQTPGQGLQFLFEYFSETQRNKGNFPGRFSGRQFSNSRSEMNVSTLELGDSALYLCASSFGQGVPGELFFGEGSRLTVL.

The V gene is TRBV7-6, the J gene TRBJ2-7; TRBD2 matches at 8 bases. This CDR3 is 15 amino acids long. J gave up 6 bases and V 5 bases, and 12 bases lay outside the gene matches. The germline V gene encodes CDR1 SGHVS and CDR2 FNYEAQ. The chain's CDR3 is CASSKMTGGPSEQYF. As DNA, the CDR3 is TGTGCCAGCAGCAAGATGACGGGAGGGCCCTCCGAGCAGTACTTC.

This chain connects TRBV4-3 to TRBJ2-3; 10 bases are a match to TRBD2. With 5 bases clipped from V and 0 bases from J, the junction kept 2 bases outside the gene matches. The CDR3 runs 15 residues. Germline CDR1 reads LGHNA; CDR2 reads YSLEER. DNA for the CDR3: TGCGCCAGCAGCGGGGGACTAGCGAGCACAGATACGCAGTATTTT. This gives the protein CASSGGLASTDTQYF.

V is TRBV19 and J is TRBJ2-1; 14 positions agree with TRBD2. Germline values: CDR1 LNHDA, CDR2 SQIVND (reference sequence). The CDR3 is made up of 12 amino acids. V dropped 5 bases and J dropped 15; count of bases not matched to a gene: 3. Here the CDR3 DNA reads TGTGCCAGTAGTGGGACTAGCGGGAGCCGGTTCTTC. It encodes CASSGTSGSRFF.

This rearrangement joins TRBV9 to TRBJ1-4; D possibly corresponds to TRBD1 (5 bases). The ends were cut back, 0 bases at V and 4 bases at J, with 13 bases in the middle. CDR3 size: 16 residues. Germline loops: CDR1 SGDLS, CDR2 YYNGEE. CDR3 nucleotides: TGTGCCAGCAGCGTAGAGGGGCAGGCTTATAATGAAAAACTGTTTTTT. It yields the protein CASSVEGQAYNEKLFF.

This chain links TRBV6-6 with TRBJ2-7; 9 nucleotides align to TRBD2. Trimming at V came to 4 bases and at J to 4 bases, leaving 8 bases not matched to a gene. CDR1 and CDR2 from the germline V gene are MNHNY and SVGAGI (reference sequence). CDR3 size: 15 residues. The CDR3 region has the DNA TGTGCCAGCAGTTCGCCGGGACTAGCCTCTTACGAGCAGTACTTC. As protein: CASSSPGLASYEQYF.

This clone was observed a single time. The chain carries TRBV9 and TRBJ1-5, with a tentative D call TRBD1 (6 bases). The CDR3 spans 13 residues. V was cut by 4 bases and J by 4 bases, with 9 bases left in between. Germline V gene sequence: CDR1 SGDLS, CDR2 YYNGEE. CDR3 sequence reads: CASSPGENQPQHF. The CDR3 bases are TGTGCCAGCAGCCCAGGGGAGAATCAGCCCCAGCATTTT.

The chain employs TRBV28 and TRBJ2-7; a weak D match, TRBD1 (6 bases). The length of the CDR3 is 11 residues. Trimming left V 6 bases short and J 3 bases short, with 6 bases between. Germline lookup yields CDR1 MDHEN and CDR2 SYDVKM. The CDR3, as DNA: TGTGCCAGCAGGGGACACTACGAGCAGTACTTC. It encodes CASRGHYEQYF.

V and J are TRBV5-4 and TRBJ2-5; 9 nucleotides line up with TRBD1. Trimming at V came to 4 bases and at J to 3 bases, leaving 4 bases not matched to a gene. The CDR3 runs 14 residues. Germline V gives CDR1 SGHNT, CDR2 YYREEE (reference sequence). The CDR3 is CASSHRTGEETQYF. The DNA of the CDR3 is TGTGCCAGCAGCCACCGGACAGGGGAAGAGACCCAGTACTTC. Combining the CDR3 with reference TRBV5-4 and TRBJ2-5 gives the whole variable domain ETGVTQSPTHLIKTRGQQVTLRCSSQSGHNTVSWYQQALGQGPQFIFQYYREEENGRGNFPPRFSGLQFPNYSSELNVNALELDDSALYLCASSHRTGEETQYFGPGTRLLVL.

The V gene is TRBV6-5, the J gene TRBJ2-3; 8 positions agree with TRBD1. V was clipped by 8 bases and J by 2 bases; unmatched bases: 3. The CDR3 contains 13 residues. Germline V gene lookup returns CDR1 MNHEY and CDR2 SVGAGI. CDR3 bases: TGTGCCAGCCGGACAGGGTACACAGATACGCAGTATTTT. Amino acids: CASRTGYTDTQYF.

The V gene is TRBV7-2, the J gene TRBJ1-5; 7 bases map to TRBD1. This CDR3 is 17 amino acids long. With 0 bases clipped from V and 2 bases from J, the junction kept 7 bases outside the gene matches. CDR1 and CDR2 (germline): SGHTA, FQGNSA. This CDR3 is CASSLAGTEGRNQPQHF. Here the CDR3 DNA reads TGTGCCAGCAGCTTAGCCGGGACAGAAGGTCGCAATCAGCCCCAGCATTTT. Together with reference TRBV7-2 and TRBJ1-5, the CDR3 gives the full variable domain: GAGVSQSPSNKVTEKGKDVELRCDPISGHTALYWYRQSLGQGLEFLIYFQGNSAPDKSGLPSDRFSAERTGGSVSTLTIQRTQQEDSAVYLCASSLAGTEGRNQPQHFGDGTRLSIL.

The J gene is TRBJ2-3, the V gene TRBV7-9; 7 nucleotides agree with TRBD2. The CDR3 totals 18 residues. The ends lost 5 bases at V and 0 bases at J; junction bases unmatched: 14. In germline, CDR1 is SEHNR, CDR2 FQNEAQ (reference sequence). This chain's CDR3 is CASSPRLGGGSSTDTQYF. The CDR3 region has the DNA TGTGCCAGCAGCCCCCGACTTGGCGGGGGTTCTAGCACAGATACGCAGTATTTT.

This clone was detected once. V usage is TRBV7-2 and J usage is TRBJ2-3; 11 nucleotides align to TRBD2. After removal of 5 bases from V and 3 bases from J, the junction contained 4 bases not matched to a gene. The germline CDR1 and CDR2 sequences are SGHTA and FQGNSA. The CDR3 totals 15 residues. The CDR3 DNA reads TGTGCCAGCAGCCCTCGACTAGCGGGAACAGATACGCAGTATTTT. This translates into CASSPRLAGTDTQYF.

The chain couples TRBV28 to TRBJ2-5; 7 nucleotides match TRBD1. Germline V lookup: CDR1 MDHEN, CDR2 SYDVKM. The junction had 3 bases not matched to a gene; V was cut back by 10 bases and J by 1 base. This CDR3 contains 12 residues. CDR3 coding DNA: TGTGCCATTCAGGGGGTCCAAGAGACCCAGTACTTC. Its translation: CAIQGVQETQYF.

This chain links TRBV5-6 with TRBJ1-5; 10 bases align to TRBD1. The CDR3 has 15 residues. The V gene's germline CDR1 is SGHDT and CDR2 YYEEEE. The V gene end was trimmed by 4 bases and the J gene end by 3 bases; junction bases not matched to a gene: 4. The CDR3 spells CASSPGTGVNQPQHF. The DNA for the CDR3 is TGTGCCAGCAGCCCCGGGACAGGGGTCAATCAGCCCCAGCATTTT.

This chain uses TRBV6-6 with TRBJ2-3, with 9 bases aligning to TRBD2. The CDR3 has 9 amino acids. Germline CDR1 is MNHNY and CDR2 is SVGAGI (reference sequence). The CDR3 DNA follows: TGTGCTAGCGGGAGACCCCAGTATTTT. It codes for CASGRPQYF.